This T cell receptor beta chain stems from a study of cytomegalovirus exposure and HLA in healthy donors. In the study overall: Of fewer than 450 genotyped donors, around 84% clustered with self-reported Caucasian donors.

Germline values: CDR1 SEHNR, CDR2 FQNEAQ (reference sequence). The CDR3 has 15 amino acids. V lost 5 bases and J lost 12; bases outside the gene matches: 11. A note on this clone: Its matching antigen is unknown.

In the PCR, 60 Vbeta and 13 Jbeta primers were used. Only in-frame clones appear in the TCRdb table, and some are missing; sequencing was by immunoSEQ multiplex PCR. The sample gives roughly 120,000 clones, around 79% of which show up once; 2.1% is in the top ten. General study findings and limits: No immune exposure information besides CMV serostatus was available. There were around 160 TCR beta chains listed as cytomegalovirus-associated.

What was sequenced was PBMCs. The chain employs TRBV7-9 and TRBJ1-6; TRBD1 matches at 9 bases. The origin of this receptor is a woman between 40 and 55 years old in good health and CMV-seropositive. CDR3 region: CASSRQGEGKGPLHF. The CDR3 DNA follows: TGTGCCAGCAGCCGACAGGGGGAAGGGAAAGGACCCCTCCACTTT. The variable domain in full, with the rest retrieved from reference TRBV7-9 and TRBJ1-6, is DTGVSQNPRHKITKRGQNVTFRCDPISEHNRLYWYRQTLGQGPEFLTYFQNEAQLEKSRLLSDRFSAERPKGSFSTLEIQRTEQGDSAMYLCASSRQGEGKGPLHFGNGTRLTVT.